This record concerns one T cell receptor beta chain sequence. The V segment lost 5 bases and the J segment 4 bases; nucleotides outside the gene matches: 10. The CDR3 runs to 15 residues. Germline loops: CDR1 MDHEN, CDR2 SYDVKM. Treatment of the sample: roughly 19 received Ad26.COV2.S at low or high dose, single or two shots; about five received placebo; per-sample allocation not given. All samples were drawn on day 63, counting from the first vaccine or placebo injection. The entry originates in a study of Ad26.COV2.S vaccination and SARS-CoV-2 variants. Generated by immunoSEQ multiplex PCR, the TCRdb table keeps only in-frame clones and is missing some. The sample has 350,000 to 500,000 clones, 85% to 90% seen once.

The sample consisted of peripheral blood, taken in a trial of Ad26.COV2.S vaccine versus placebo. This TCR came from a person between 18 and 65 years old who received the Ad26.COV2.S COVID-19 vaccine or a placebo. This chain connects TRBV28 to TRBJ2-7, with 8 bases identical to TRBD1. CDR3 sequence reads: CASSRTTGGFYEQYF. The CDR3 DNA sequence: TGTGCCAGCAGTCGCACCACAGGGGGATTTTACGAGCAGTACTTC.